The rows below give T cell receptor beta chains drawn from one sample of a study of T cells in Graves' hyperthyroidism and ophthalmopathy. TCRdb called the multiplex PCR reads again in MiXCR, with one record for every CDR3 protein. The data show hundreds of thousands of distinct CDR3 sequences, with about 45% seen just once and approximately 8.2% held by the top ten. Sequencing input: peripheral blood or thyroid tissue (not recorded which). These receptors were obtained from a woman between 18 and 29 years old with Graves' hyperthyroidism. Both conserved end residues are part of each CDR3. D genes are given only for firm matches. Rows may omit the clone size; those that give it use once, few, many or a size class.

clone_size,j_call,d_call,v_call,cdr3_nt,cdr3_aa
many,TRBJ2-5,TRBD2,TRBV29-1,TGCAGCGTTGCACGACTAGCGGTTTCCCAAGAGACCCAGTACTTC,CSVARLAVSQETQYF
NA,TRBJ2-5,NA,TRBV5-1,TGCGCCAGCAGCTTGGGGCGAACGATAGAGACCCAGTACTTC,CASSLGRTIETQYF
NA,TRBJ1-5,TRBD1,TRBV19,TGTGCCGGCGGGACAGGGCGCAATCAGCCCCAGCATTTT,CAGGTGRNQPQHF
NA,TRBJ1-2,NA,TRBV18,TGTGCCAGCTCACCACCGTTGGGGACGGGCTACACCTTC,CASSPPLGTGYTF
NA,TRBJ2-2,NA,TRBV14,TGTGCCAGCAGGGGGCCCACCGGGGAGCTGTTTTTT,CASRGPTGELFF
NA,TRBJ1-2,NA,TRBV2,TGTGCCAGCAGACGGGAGGTTAACTATGGCTACACCTTC,CASRREVNYGYTF
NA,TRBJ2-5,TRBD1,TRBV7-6,TGTGCCAGCAGCCACTGGGACAGACCACAGCGGACCCAGTACTTC,CASSHWDRPQRTQYF
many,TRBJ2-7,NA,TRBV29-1,TGCAGCGCTGGGGCAGGCGACTACGAGCAGTACTTC,CSAGAGDYEQYF
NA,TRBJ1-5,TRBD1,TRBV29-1,TGCAGCGTGACAGGGCAGGGGCAGCCCCAGCATTTT,CSVTGQGQPQHF
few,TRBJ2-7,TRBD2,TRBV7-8,TGTGCCAGCAGCTTAGTACTTTCTGGGACTAGCGGGTACGAGCAGTACTTC,CASSLVLSGTSGYEQYF
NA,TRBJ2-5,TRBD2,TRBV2,TGTGCCAGCAGTTGGACCGGACTAGCGGGAGACGAGACCCAGTACTTC,CASSWTGLAGDETQYF
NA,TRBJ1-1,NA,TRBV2,TGTGCCAGCAGTCCCGGGCCCTTTTCTGAAGCTTTCTTT,CASSPGPFSEAFF
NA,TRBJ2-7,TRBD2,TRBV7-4,TGTGCCAGCAGCTTTGCTAGCGGGGGTTACGAGCAGTACTTC,CASSFASGGYEQYF
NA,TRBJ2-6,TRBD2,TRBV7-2,TGTGCCAGCAGCCTCGGACGGACTAGCGGGTCAGAAGATGGGGCCAACGTCCTGACTTTC,CASSLGRTSGSEDGANVLTF
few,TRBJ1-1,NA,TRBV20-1,TGCAGTGCTAGAAGGGGATCTGAAGCTTTCTTT,CSARRGSEAFF